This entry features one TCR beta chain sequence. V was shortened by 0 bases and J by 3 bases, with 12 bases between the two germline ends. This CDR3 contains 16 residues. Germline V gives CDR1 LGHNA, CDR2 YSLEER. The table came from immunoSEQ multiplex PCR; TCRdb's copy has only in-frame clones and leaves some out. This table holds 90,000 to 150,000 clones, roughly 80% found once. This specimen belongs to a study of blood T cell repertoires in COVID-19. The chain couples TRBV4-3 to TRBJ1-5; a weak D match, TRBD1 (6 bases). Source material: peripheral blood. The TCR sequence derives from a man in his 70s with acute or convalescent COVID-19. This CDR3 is CASSQEWDIINQPQHF. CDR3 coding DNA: TGCGCCAGCAGCCAAGAATGGGACATAATCAATCAGCCCCAGCATTTT.